This entry is about one T cell receptor (beta chain). Its antigen is still unknown. Then a second PCR, running roughly 7 to 11 cycles, was carried out with a sample-barcoded 5' primer and a J-beta primer mix. Every sample produced at least 3 million CDR3-containing paired-end reads. Each CDR3 protein gets one entry after TCRdb re-called the 5' RACE reads with MiXCR. The sample shows 780,000 or so distinct CDR3 sequences, approximately 53% of them seen only once. Germline V gene data show CDR1 as SQVTM and CDR2 as ANQGSEA. With 6 bases removed from V and 5 bases from J, the gap between germline ends came to 17 bases. This CDR3 comprises 14 residues. This entry is derived from a study of blood T cells in healthy people across ages. Study results and caveats: CMV status of donors was unknown, possibly confounding expanded clonotype changes. Per million T cells, the diversity of TCR beta decreased roughly linearly as age advanced.

Researchers collected about 9.7 milliliters of peripheral blood from every single donor. The chain employs TRBV29-1 and TRBJ1-5; D may be TRBD1 (6 bases). The receptor's source is a middle-aged man in good health. Sequenced input: blood. The CDR3 region is CSVAKGGPDQPQHF. CDR3 DNA: TGCAGCGTGGCCAAGGGGGGGCCCGATCAGCCCCAGCATTTT.